These 13 T cell receptor beta chains came from one sample sequenced in a study of tumor-infiltrating lymphocytes in primary liver carcinoma. Unsorted bulk tissue of roughly 19-30 mg yielded co-extracted RNA and DNA. TCR beta cDNA was prepared out of roughly 500 ng total RNA by means of a constant-region primer. The TCR beta library was amplified through three nested multiplex PCR rounds in a modified ARM-PCR procedure. The two initial PCR rounds, nine to eleven cycles each, used TRBV1-TRBV30 forward and C-beta reverse primers. TCRdb passed the multiplex PCR reads through MiXCR, listing each CDR3 protein once. The table includes around 47,000 distinct CDR3 sequences, about three quarters detected once. Sequencing was done on a sample of liver tumor tissue from sampling region 2. Noted subset: tumor region T2, inferior pole. The receptors come from a middle-aged man with primary liver carcinoma and hepatitis B virus infection.

Notes on this clonotype: Its ends do not fully match the called genes, so a read error is possible. V gene TRBV29-1 combines with J gene TRBJ2-3; 10 bases fit TRBD2. Germline lookup yields CDR1 SQVTM and CDR2 ANQGSEA. The CDR3 consists of 14 residues. CDR3 DNA: TGTAGCGCCACTCTAGCGGGAGTAACAGATACGCATTATTTT. Protein sequence: CSATLAGVTDTHYF.

This clonotype occurred a few times. This clone may be a read error of a much larger clone one base away. Given the absence of the conserved phenylalanine or tryptophan at the CDR3 end, a read error is likely. The genes are TRBV19 and TRBJ2-3, with D perhaps matching TRBD2 (6 bases). Per the germline V gene, CDR1 is LNHDA and CDR2 is SQIVND (reference sequence). The CDR3 covers 12 residues. Trimming took off 6 bases at V and 5 bases at J, with 9 bases between the two ends. CDR3 loop: CASRLSGDTQYL. The CDR3, as DNA: TGTGCCAGTAGGCTTAGCGGAGATACGCAGTATTTA.

On this clonotype itself: One end of the junction varies from germline; a read error may be responsible. The V and J genes are TRBV11-3 and TRBJ2-1; D unclear. Germline assignment: CDR1 SGHNT and CDR2 YENEEA. The CDR3 extends over 14 amino acids. CDR3 loop: CASSLDVSNSEQSF. The CDR3 nucleotides read TGTGCCAGCAGCTTAGACGTCTCGAACAGTGAGCAGTCCTTC.

As for this clonotype: At one boundary the junction diverges from the germline segment, which might be a read error. The CDR3 region is CASSFSGSLDNVQFF. As DNA, the CDR3 is TGTGCCAGCAGTTTTAGCGGGTCACTCGACAATGTGCAGTTCTTC. V is TRBV11-2 and J is TRBJ2-1; the match to TRBD2 covers 7 bases. The CDR3 contains 15 residues. From germline, CDR1 is SGHAT and CDR2 FQNNGV.

Details on this clonotype: One junction end does not reproduce the germline sequence, and a read error may be involved. The rearrangement uses TRBV5-6 and TRBJ2-7; 7 bases are a match to TRBD1. CDR3 size: 15 residues. Germline V CDR1 and CDR2: SGHDT, YYEEEE. CDR3 residues: CVSSQEPTGFEEHYF. DNA of the CDR3: TGTGTCAGCAGCCAAGAGCCGACAGGGTTCGAAGAGCACTACTTC.

This clonotype was seen repeatedly, ten times or more. The CDR3 here is CASSRVYREDQPQHF. CDR3 bases: TGTGCCAGCAGTAGGGTCTACAGGGAGGATCAGCCCCAGCATTTT. The chain recombines TRBV6-2 or TRBV6-3 with TRBJ1-5, with D perhaps matching TRBD1 (6 bases). CDR1 is MNHEY and CDR2 is SVGEGT in the germline V gene. The V gene lost 5 bases and the J gene lost 5 bases, with 16 bases spanning the gap. The CDR3 is 15 residues long.

Comment on this clonotype: The junction does not match germline at one end; this may be a read error. The genes are TRBV5-1 and TRBJ2-1, with D possibly TRBD1 on 5 matching bases. The CDR3 runs 12 residues. Germline loops: CDR1 SGHRS, CDR2 YFSETQ. The CDR3 DNA is TGCACCAGCAGCTTGGTCAGGGCCGGGCAGTTCTTC. Translated, it gives CTSSLVRAGQFF.

This clonotype qualifies as medium-sized. The J gene is TRBJ1-1, the V gene TRBV29-1; possibly TRBD1 for D (5 bases). CDR1 is SQVTM and CDR2 is ANQGSEA in the germline V gene. The CDR3 has 11 residues. V dropped 8 bases and J dropped 5 bases, with 12 bases sitting between them. CDR3 region: CSIPQGTEAFF. CDR3 nucleotides: TGCAGCATTCCCCAGGGAACTGAAGCTTTCTTT.

This clonotype came up many times. The chain is built from TRBV12-3 or TRBV12-4 and TRBJ1-1, with D tentatively TRBD1 (6 bases). The CDR3 length is 17 residues. Trimming took off 0 bases at V and 5 bases at J, with 19 bases between the two ends. DNA for the CDR3: TGTGCCAGCAGTTTAGCGACAGGCCCCAGGGGAGGGACTGAAGCTTTCTTT. This codes for CASSLATGPRGGTEAFF.

To note about this clonotype: A much larger clone lies a single base off, so this may be a read error. The J gene is TRBJ2-1, the V gene TRBV7-7; no firm D call. With 4 bases removed from V and 0 bases from J, the gap between germline ends came to 7 bases. The CDR3 contains 14 residues. CDR1 is SSHAT and CDR2 is FNYEAQ in the germline V gene (reference sequence). The CDR3 DNA sequence: TGTGCCAGCAGCTACTACAGCTCCTACAATGAGCAGTTCTTC. Translated, it gives CASSYYSSYNEQFF. Using reference TRBV7-7 and TRBJ2-1 for the parts outside the CDR3, the full variable domain is GAGVSQSPRYKVTKRGQDVTLRCDPISSHATLYWYQQALGQGPEFLTYFNYEAQPDKSGLPSDRFSAERPEGSISTLTIQRTEQRDSAMYRCASSYYSSYNEQFFGPGTRLTVL.

Turning to this clonotype: One end of the junction fails to match germline, which may point to a read error. The CDR3: CVSSSPGDRGDSSLHF. CDR3 nucleotide sequence: TGTGTCAGCAGCTCACCCGGGGACAGAGGCGATTCATCCCTCCACTTT. The chain links TRBV13 to TRBJ1-6; TRBD1 matches at 7 bases. The CDR3 runs to 16 residues. Germline V gene lookup returns CDR1 PRHDT and CDR2 FYEKMQ (reference sequence).

About this clonotype itself: The junction departs from germline at one end; a sequencing error may be responsible. This rearrangement joins TRBV29-1 to TRBJ2-5, with 7 bases identical to TRBD1. The CDR3 length is 15 residues. Germline CDR1 is SQVTM and CDR2 is ANQGSEA. In nucleotides, the CDR3 is TGCAGCGTTGAGACCGACAGGGAGCGGCAAGAGACCCAGTACTTT. Residues: CSVETDRERQETQYF. The variable domain in full, completed from reference TRBV29-1 and TRBJ2-5, reads SAVISQKPSRDICQRGTSLTIQCQVDSQVTMMFWYRQQPGQSLTLIATANQGSEATYESGFVIDKFPISRPNLTFSTLTVSNMSPEDSSIYLCSVETDRERQETQYFGPGTRLLVL.

Comment on this clonotype: The conserved closing phenylalanine or tryptophan is absent in this CDR3, likely reflecting a read error. The gene calls are TRBV11-3 and TRBJ2-1; D not certain. The germline V gene encodes CDR1 SGHNT and CDR2 YENEEA. The CDR3 covers 12 residues. The CDR3, as DNA: TGTGCAAGCAGCTTAGACGAGCGTGAGCAGTTCTCC. Residues: CASSLDEREQFS.